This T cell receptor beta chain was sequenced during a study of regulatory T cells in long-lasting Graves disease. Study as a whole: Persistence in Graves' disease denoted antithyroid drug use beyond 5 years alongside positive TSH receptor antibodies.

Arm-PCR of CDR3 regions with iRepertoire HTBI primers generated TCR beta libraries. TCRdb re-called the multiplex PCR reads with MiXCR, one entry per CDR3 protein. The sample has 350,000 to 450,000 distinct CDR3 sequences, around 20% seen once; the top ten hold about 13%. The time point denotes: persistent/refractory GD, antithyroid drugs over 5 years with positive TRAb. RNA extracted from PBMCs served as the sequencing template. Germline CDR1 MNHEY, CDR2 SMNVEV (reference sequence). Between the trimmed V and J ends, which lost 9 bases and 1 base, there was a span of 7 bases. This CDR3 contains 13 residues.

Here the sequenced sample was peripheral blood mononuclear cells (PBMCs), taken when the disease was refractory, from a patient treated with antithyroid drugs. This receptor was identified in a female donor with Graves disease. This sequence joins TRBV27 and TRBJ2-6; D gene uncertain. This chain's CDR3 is CASSWSGANVLTF. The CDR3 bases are TGTGCCAGTTCGTGGTCTGGGGCCAACGTCCTGACTTTC.